A single T cell receptor (beta chain) is shown here with its context. Repertoires were generated with immunoSEQ multiplex PCR, while TCRdb's copy carries only in-frame clones and drops some. The data show around 160,000 clones, 65% to 85% seen once. The data belong to a study of blood T cell repertoires in COVID-19. Whole-study context: PBMCs, B-cell-depleted T cells, or T cells provided the cDNA or gDNA that made up the material.

This CDR3 comprises 14 residues. The V segment lost 6 bases and the J segment 3 bases; nucleotides outside the gene matches: 4. Per the germline V gene, CDR1 is MNHEY and CDR2 is SVGAGI. Source material: peripheral blood. This sequence joins TRBV6-5 and TRBJ2-7, with 11 nucleotides matching TRBD1. This sequence originates from a man between 60 and 75 years old with active or convalescent COVID-19. The CDR3 protein is CASRAGTGGYEQYF. CDR3 coding DNA: TGTGCCAGCAGAGCCGGGACAGGGGGCTACGAGCAGTACTTC.